This T cell receptor (beta chain) was captured by sequencing in a study of neurological immune-mediated disorders. General study results and limits: Phylogenetic grouping assigned the repertoires of 18 of 34 multiple sclerosis patients to a single related-CDR3 cluster, which may represent a signature. Expanded clones shared no identical CDR3 amino acid sequences across subjects, which suggested private TCR-beta repertoires in all groups.

A few counts support this clonotype. No antigen is known for it. Trimming shortened V by 0 bases and J by 5 bases, and 13 bases separated the two germline ends. From germline, CDR1 is MNHEY and CDR2 SVGAGI. The CDR3 is made up of 15 amino acids. A 10-nucleotide random UMI tagged transcripts in template-switch 5'RACE cDNA synthesis. TCRdb ran MiXCR on the 5' RACE reads and lists one entry per CDR3 protein. The sample has over 55,000 distinct CDR3 sequences; about 2.5% are singletons. Unsorted libraries were prepared from 2 million PBMCs held at -80 C. The V call is TRBV6-5, the J call TRBJ2-5, with D possibly TRBD1 on 6 matching bases. This receptor was obtained from a man aged 45-65 years with multiple sclerosis. The sequenced material came from PBMCs. CDR3 amino acids: CASSYSGRGEETQYF. CDR3 nucleotides: TGTGCCAGCAGTTACTCGGGCAGGGGCGAGGAGACCCAGTACTTC.